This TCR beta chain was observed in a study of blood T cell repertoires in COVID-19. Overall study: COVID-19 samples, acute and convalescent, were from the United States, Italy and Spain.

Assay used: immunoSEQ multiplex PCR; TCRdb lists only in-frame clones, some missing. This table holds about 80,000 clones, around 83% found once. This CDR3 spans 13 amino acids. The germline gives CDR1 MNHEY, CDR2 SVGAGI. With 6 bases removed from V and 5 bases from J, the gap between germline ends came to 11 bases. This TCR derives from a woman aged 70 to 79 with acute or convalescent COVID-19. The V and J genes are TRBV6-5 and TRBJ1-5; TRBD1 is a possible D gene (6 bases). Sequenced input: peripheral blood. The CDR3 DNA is TGTGCCAGCAGCAGGGGTTGGGATCAGCCCCAGCATTTT. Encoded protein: CASSRGWDQPQHF.